A selection of T cell receptor delta chains follows, all from one sample in a study of gamma-delta chains in newborns, infants, children. TCRdb reanalysed the reads with CATT. The sample lists 5,500 or so delta-chain clones, approximately 1.9% occurring once. Sample: blood. These receptors originate from a child who was a newborn, infant or young child, either healthy, febrile or measles-vaccinated (not recorded which). Each CDR3 is given with its conserved first and last residue. D genes are given only for firm matches. Expanded clones get a size class; other rows say once, few or many, or leave the size out.

J | D | size | V | DNA | CDR3
TRDJ3 | - | medium-sized | TRDV2 | TGTGCCTGTGACACCTGGGGGTCGAGCTCCTGGGACACCCGACAGATGTTTTTC | CACDTWGSSSWDTRQMFF
TRDJ3 | TRDD3 | medium-sized | TRDV2 | TGTGCCTGTGACACCTGGGGGGATACGGACACCTCCTGGGACACCCGACAGATGTTTTTC | CACDTWGDTDTSWDTRQMFF
TRDJ3 | TRDD3 | - | TRDV2 | TGTGCCTGTGTCGGACTGGGGGCTACCTTGGACACCCGACAGATGTTTTTC | CACVGLGATLDTRQMFF
TRDJ3 | - | - | TRDV2 | TGTGCCAGTGACAGATGGGGGGCACTGAGCTCCTGGGACACCCGACAGATTTTTTTC | CASDRWGALSSWDTRQIFF
TRDJ1 | - | medium-sized | TRDV1 | TGTGCTCTTGGGGATGCGTTCCACCCAACTGGGTACACCGATAAACTCATCTTT | CALGDAFHPTGYTDKLIF
TRDJ3 | TRDD3 | few | TRDV2 | TGTGCCTGTGACATACTGGGGGATACTAGCGCCTGGGACACCCGACAGATGTTTTTC | CACDILGDTSAWDTRQMFF
TRDJ2 | TRDD3 | - | TRDV2 | TGTGCCTGTGACTTACTGGGGGCTACTTTGACAGCCCAACTCTTCTTT | CACDLLGATLTAQLFF
TRDJ2 | TRDD3 | - | TRDV2 | TGCGCCTGTGACGTACTGGGGGATACGCGCGCACAACTCTTCTTT | CACDVLGDTRAQLFF
TRDJ3 | TRDD3 | - | TRDV2 | TGTGCCTGTGACATCATACTGGGGGATCCGAGGTCCTGGGACACCCGACAGATGTTTTTC | CACDIILGDPRSWDTRQMFF
TRDJ3 | TRDD3 | large | TRDV2 | TGTGCCTGTGACAGTACTGGGGGATCCTGGGACACCCGACAGATGTTTTTC | CACDSTGGSWDTRQMFF
TRDJ3 | TRDD3 | medium-sized | TRDV2 | TGTGCCTGTGACCATGTACTGGGGGATACCTCCTGGGACACCCGACAGATGTTTTTC | CACDHVLGDTSWDTRQMFF
TRDJ3 | TRDD3 | medium-sized | TRDV2 | TGTGCCTGTGACACCGTTATACTGGGGGATTCAAGCTCCTGGGACACCCGACAGATGTTTTTC | CACDTVILGDSSSWDTRQMFF
TRDJ3 | TRDD3 | many | TRDV2 | TGTGCCTGTGACACCCCTACTGGGGATACTTTCTCCTGGGACACCCGACAGATGTTTTTC | CACDTPTGDTFSWDTRQMFF
TRDJ2 | TRDD3 | few | TRDV2 | TGTGCCTGTGACAGTCTACTGGGGGATAAGGAGGCCTTGACAGCGCAACTCTTCTTT | CACDSLLGDKEALTAQLFF